These 32 T cell receptor beta chains came from one sample sequenced in a study of sequential checkpoint blockade in melanoma. Here immunoSEQ multiplex PCR was the method, and the copy in TCRdb shows in-frame clones only, minus some. Found here are approximately 31,000 clones, less than 90% of them singletons; the top ten hold about a fifth. Treatment noted: randomized to nivolumab then ipilimumab (arm A) or the reverse (arm B). The source was CD8+ T cells sorted from blood (inferred from file names), collected from a patient given nivolumab and ipilimumab in sequence. These receptors originate from a human donor with melanoma.

In the case of this clone: This same CDR3 is encoded by further DNA sequences in the sample. J is TRBJ1-2 and V is TRBV28, with 9 bases lining up with TRBD1. Trimming took 1 base from V and 8 from J; bases not matched to a gene: 11. Germline values: CDR1 MDHEN, CDR2 SYDVKM. This CDR3 region has 16 residues. The CDR3 DNA reads TGTGCCAGCAGTTTATTGGTGGGACAGGGAATGTGGGGCTACACCTTC. The encoded protein is CASSLLVGQGMWGYTF.

J is TRBJ1-1 and V is TRBV7-9; D is ambiguous. V dropped 5 bases and J dropped 5 bases, with 18 bases sitting between them. This CDR3 region has 15 residues. The germline V gene has CDR1 SEHNR and CDR2 FQNEAQ (reference sequence). CDR3 sequence reads: CASSPRGPGWTEAFF. Written as DNA, the CDR3 is TGTGCCAGCAGCCCACGGGGTCCCGGGTGGACTGAAGCTTTCTTT.

The chain carries TRBV7-9 and TRBJ1-2; D is unclear. CDR3 size: 13 residues. V was trimmed by 5 bases and J by 1 base, leaving 8 bases between them. From germline, CDR1 is SEHNR and CDR2 FQNEAQ (reference sequence). The CDR3 coding sequence is TGTGCCAGCAGCCTTACAGATAACTATGGCTACACCTTC. Translating gives CASSLTDNYGYTF.

The genes are TRBV4-3 and TRBJ2-1, with D hard to call. Trimming cost V 0 bases and J 0 bases, with 21 bases left between them. CDR3 length: 20 residues. Germline V gene sequence: CDR1 LGHNA, CDR2 YSLEER. The CDR3 DNA reads TGCGCCAGCAGCCAAGATCGGGTAGAGTCAACCCGAAGCTCCTACAATGAGCAGTTCTTC. Translation gives CASSQDRVESTRSSYNEQFF.

This clone has a single count. The J gene is TRBJ2-1, the V gene TRBV28, with unresolved D. Germline V gene sequence: CDR1 MDHEN, CDR2 SYDVKM. This CDR3 is 14 amino acids long. Deletions cut 6 bases from V and 2 bases from J, with 11 bases between. CDR3: CASRTPEAYNEQFF. The CDR3 DNA sequence: TGTGCCAGCAGAACCCCTGAGGCCTACAATGAGCAGTTCTTC.

This chain joins TRBV28 and TRBJ2-7; TRBD1 agrees at 9 bases. V shed 3 bases, J shed 7 bases, and the junction held 10 bases outside the gene matches. The CDR3 totals 15 residues. Germline V gene sequence: CDR1 MDHEN, CDR2 SYDVKM. The CDR3 here is CASSFWDRDLGEQYF. CDR3 bases: TGTGCCAGCAGTTTTTGGGACAGGGACCTAGGAGAGCAGTACTTC.

The V call is TRBV29-1, the J call TRBJ1-2; TRBD1 matches 7 bases. Germline-derived CDR1 and CDR2 are SQVTM and ANQGSEA. This CDR3 is 15 amino acids long. V dropped 1 base and J dropped 0; count of bases not matched to a gene: 5. The CDR3 protein is CSVEGGGLANYGYTF. As DNA, the CDR3 is TGCAGCGTTGAAGGAGGGGGCCTGGCTAACTATGGCTACACCTTC.

The V and J genes are TRBV27 and TRBJ2-7; the match to TRBD1 covers 8 bases. This CDR3 is 14 amino acids long. V lost 6 bases to trimming and J lost 0 bases; unmatched junction nucleotides: 4. The germline V gene encodes CDR1 MNHEY and CDR2 SMNVEV (reference sequence). The CDR3 DNA sequence: TGTGCCAGCAGCCGGGACAGGAACTCCTACGAGCAGTACTTC. It is translated as CASSRDRNSYEQYF.

With respect to this clone: At the DNA level, this CDR3 is encoded by other sequences in the same sample as well. The chain joins TRBV27 to TRBJ1-5, with D maybe TRBD1 (6 bases). Germline CDR1 reads MNHEY; CDR2 reads SMNVEV (reference sequence). The CDR3 is 14 amino acids. V lost 5 bases to trimming and J lost 4 bases, with 12 bases between them. This CDR3 is CASSPRQGNQPQHF. CDR3 DNA sequence: TGTGCCAGCAGTCCCAGGCAGGGGAATCAGCCCCAGCATTTT.

The chain is built from TRBV4-1 and TRBJ1-1; possible D gene TRBD1, 6 bases. In germline, CDR1 is MGHRA, CDR2 YSYEKL. The CDR3 is 16 residues long. Trimming took 1 base from V and 1 from J, leaving 13 bases between them. The CDR3 bases are TGCGCCAGCAGCCAAGGCTCCGGGACATGGAACACTGAAGCTTTCTTT. Translated: CASSQGSGTWNTEAFF.

This clone was found a few times. The genes are TRBV18 and TRBJ2-5; D might be TRBD1 (6 bases). This CDR3 is built from 15 residues. V was trimmed by 2 bases and J by 1 base, leaving 11 bases between them. The V gene's germline CDR1 is KGHSH and CDR2 LQKENI. DNA for the CDR3: TGTGCCAGCTCACCAGAAACAGGGATCCAAGAGACCCAGTACTTC. Protein: CASSPETGIQETQYF.

The genes are TRBV2 and TRBJ1-2; D unresolved. The germline V gene has CDR1 SNHLY and CDR2 FYNNEI. V lost 0 bases and J 1 base, leaving 6 bases between the germline ends. The CDR3 consists of 14 residues. In DNA, the CDR3 is TGTGCCAGCAGTGAAGCAACAGATAACTATGGCTACACCTTC. Translation gives CASSEATDNYGYTF.

The V gene is TRBV5-3, the J gene TRBJ2-1; 10 positions match TRBD2. TRBV5-3 has ORF status, its function being uncertain. J was trimmed by 3 bases and V by 7 bases; bases with no gene match: 1. The CDR3 runs 13 residues. CDR3 sequence: CARLAGVYNEQFF. The CDR3 DNA sequence: TGTGCCAGACTAGCGGGGGTCTACAATGAGCAGTTCTTC.

The chain carries TRBV2 and TRBJ2-4; 14 bases are shared with TRBD2. The trim removed 8 bases at V and 6 bases at J, leaving 9 bases unmatched. Looked up from germline, CDR1 is SNHLY and CDR2 is FYNNEI. CDR3 length: 16 amino acids. The chain's CDR3 is CASGGLAGVKGNIQYF. CDR3 DNA: TGTGCCAGCGGGGGACTAGCGGGAGTTAAGGGAAACATTCAGTACTTC.

This chain connects TRBV5-6 to TRBJ2-7; a weak D match, TRBD2 (5 bases). V was trimmed by 4 bases and J by 2 bases, leaving 7 bases between them. CDR1 and CDR2 (germline): SGHDT, YYEEEE. The CDR3 is 12 residues long. This CDR3 reads CASSGGTYEQYF. CDR3 bases: TGTGCCAGCAGCGGAGGTACCTACGAGCAGTACTTC.

The chain couples TRBV2 to TRBJ2-1; 11 bases fit TRBD2. The J segment lost 3 bases and the V segment lost 5 bases, leaving 6 bases of the junction unmatched. The V gene's germline CDR1 is SNHLY and CDR2 FYNNEI. This CDR3 comprises 16 residues. CDR3 loop: CASSSLTSGGYNEQFF. CDR3 nucleotide sequence: TGTGCCAGCAGTTCCCTAACTAGCGGGGGCTACAATGAGCAGTTCTTC.

The chain has TRBV6-5 and TRBJ1-1; TRBD1 aligns across 10 bases. CDR3 length: 14 amino acids. Germline values: CDR1 MNHEY, CDR2 SVGAGI. Trimming removed 6 bases from V and 5 bases from J; junction bases left unmatched: 6. For the CDR3, the DNA is TGTGCCAGCAGATCCCGGGACAGGGGAACTGAAGCTTTCTTT. Translated: CASRSRDRGTEAFF.

This clone was seen just once. The chain has TRBV13 and TRBJ2-1; no reliable D call. The CDR3 runs 13 residues. Trimming pared 5 bases from V and 12 bases from J, leaving 17 bases between. The germline gives CDR1 PRHDT, CDR2 FYEKMQ (reference sequence). The CDR3 loop is CASSPRVGHWQFF. The CDR3 DNA is TGTGCCAGCAGCCCCCGCGTGGGCCATTGGCAGTTCTTC.

V gene TRBV5-6 combines with J gene TRBJ1-6; D gene uncertain. From germline, CDR1 is SGHDT and CDR2 YYEEEE. There are 15 residues in the CDR3. Trimming took 0 bases from V and 7 from J, leaving 11 bases between them. CDR3 nucleotide sequence: TGTGCCAGCAGCTTGGGGGCAGAATGGAATTCACCCCTCCACTTT. This sequence encodes CASSLGAEWNSPLHF.

V and J are TRBV28 and TRBJ2-3, with TRBD2 matching 7 bases. This CDR3 is built from 17 residues. Germline values: CDR1 MDHEN, CDR2 SYDVKM. V was pared by 3 bases and J by 4 bases, with 13 bases of the junction left unmatched. DNA for the CDR3: TGTGCCAGCAGTTTGATGGGCGGGAGCCTGGTATCAGATACGCAGTATTTT. Its translation: CASSLMGGSLVSDTQYF.

Notes on this clone: Germline and junction disagree at one end, which may indicate a read error. The chain employs TRBV7-9 and TRBJ2-1; 8 bases align to TRBD1. CDR1 and CDR2 from the germline V gene are SEHNR and FQNEAQ (reference sequence). The CDR3 spans 12 residues. The CDR3 region is CASSPGGFDRLF. The CDR3 DNA reads as TGTGCCAGCAGCCCAGGGGGCTTTGACCGCCTCTTC.

The J gene is TRBJ2-5, the V gene TRBV7-2; the match to TRBD2 covers 9 bases. The germline V gene encodes CDR1 SGHTA and CDR2 FQGNSA. The ends lost 1 base at V and 5 bases at J; junction bases unmatched: 11. The CDR3 has 17 residues. Here the CDR3 reads CASSLGGISGSWETQYF. In DNA form, the CDR3 reads TGTGCCAGCAGCTTAGGCGGTATTAGCGGGAGCTGGGAGACCCAGTACTTC.

The chain links TRBV11-2 to TRBJ2-7, with 12 bases identical to TRBD2. The V gene end was trimmed by 7 bases and the J gene end by 2 bases; junction bases not matched to a gene: 9. Germline loops: CDR1 SGHAT, CDR2 FQNNGV. The CDR3 is 16 amino acids. The CDR3 coding sequence is TGTGCCAGCAACACAAGGACTAGCGGGGCGACCTACGAGCAGTACTTC. It translates to CASNTRTSGATYEQYF.

The chain joins TRBV19 to TRBJ1-5; 8 bases map to TRBD1. V gave up 7 bases and J gave up 5 bases; unmatched junction bases: 7. Germline V lookup: CDR1 LNHDA, CDR2 SQIVND (reference sequence). CDR3 length: 14 amino acids. The CDR3 protein is CASIGGQGHQPQHF. The CDR3 nucleotides read TGTGCCAGTATAGGTGGACAGGGACATCAGCCCCAGCATTTT.

The chain recombines TRBV27 with TRBJ1-1; D not certain. The germline gives CDR1 MNHEY, CDR2 SMNVEV (reference sequence). CDR3 length equals 13 residues. V lost 7 bases to trimming and J lost 5 bases, with 14 bases between them. DNA for the CDR3: TGTGCCAGCATCCCGCCCTATACGACTGAAGCTTTCTTT. This sequence encodes CASIPPYTTEAFF.

For the CDR3, the DNA is TGTGCCAGCAGTTGGACAGGGACGTACAATGAGCAGTTCTTC. This sequence encodes CASSWTGTYNEQFF. The rearrangement uses TRBV28 and TRBJ2-1; 8 bases line up with TRBD1. Germline assignment: CDR1 MDHEN and CDR2 SYDVKM. The CDR3 length is 14 residues. After removal of 4 bases from V and 4 bases from J, the junction contained 3 bases not matched to a gene. Combining the CDR3 with reference TRBV28 and TRBJ2-1 gives the whole variable domain DVKVTQSSRYLVKRTGEKVFLECVQDMDHENMFWYRQDPGLGLRLIYFSYDVKMKEKGDIPEGYSVSREKKERFSLILESASTNQTSMYLCASSWTGTYNEQFFGPGTRLTVL.

J is TRBJ1-1 and V is TRBV28; 7 nucleotides agree with TRBD1. This CDR3 is 15 amino acids long. Germline CDR1 and CDR2: MDHEN and SYDVKM. Germline trimming cut 1 base from V and 0 bases from J; bases unmatched to any gene: 2. CDR3 region: CASSLLQGMNTEAFF. The CDR3 DNA sequence: TGTGCCAGCAGTTTATTACAGGGGATGAACACTGAAGCTTTCTTT. The complete variable domain, with remaining parts taken from reference TRBV28 and TRBJ1-1, reads DVKVTQSSRYLVKRTGEKVFLECVQDMDHENMFWYRQDPGLGLRLIYFSYDVKMKEKGDIPEGYSVSREKKERFSLILESASTNQTSMYLCASSLLQGMNTEAFFGQGTRLTVV.

The chain is built from TRBV27 and TRBJ2-3; D unclear. V was pared by 6 bases and J by 0 bases, with 10 bases between. Germline V gives CDR1 MNHEY, CDR2 SMNVEV (reference sequence). CDR3 size: 14 residues. CDR3 residues: CASRRGGSTDTQYF. The DNA for the CDR3 is TGTGCCAGCAGAAGAGGCGGCAGCACAGATACGCAGTATTTT.

The chain carries TRBV7-9 and TRBJ2-7; 7 bases line up with TRBD1. The V and J ends lost 1 base and 0 bases, in that order; junction bases with no gene match: 3. CDR1 and CDR2 (germline): SEHNR, FQNEAQ (reference sequence). This CDR3 has 15 amino acids. This CDR3 reads CASSLGQGISYEQYF. In DNA, the CDR3 is TGTGCCAGCAGCTTAGGACAGGGTATCTCCTACGAGCAGTACTTC.

The chain joins TRBV18 to TRBJ1-6; D is unclear. V lost 0 bases and J lost 3, with 9 bases in between. The germline CDR1 and CDR2 sequences are KGHSH and LQKENI. This CDR3 comprises 16 residues. The CDR3 DNA is TGTGCCAGCTCACCACCGAGGGCGGACTATAATTCACCCCTCCACTTT. This codes for CASSPPRADYNSPLHF.

A single count supports this clone. The chain is built from TRBV19 and TRBJ2-5, with D possibly being TRBD1 (5 bases). The V end was cut by 7 bases, the J end by 10 bases, with 19 bases between. The CDR3 has 13 amino acids. CDR1 is LNHDA and CDR2 is SQIVND in the germline V gene (reference sequence). The CDR3 region is CASIGDLDRDQYF. The CDR3 DNA sequence: TGTGCCAGTATAGGGGATTTGGACCGCGACCAGTACTTC.

This clone has a single count. The chain joins TRBV9 to TRBJ1-2, with TRBD1 matching over 9 bases. Germline CDR1 is SGDLS and CDR2 is YYNGEE. V gave up 3 bases and J gave up 4 bases; unmatched junction bases: 4. This CDR3 is built from 14 residues. CDR3 sequence reads: CASSGDRGVYGYTF. As DNA, the CDR3 is TGTGCCAGCAGCGGAGACAGGGGGGTCTATGGCTACACCTTC.